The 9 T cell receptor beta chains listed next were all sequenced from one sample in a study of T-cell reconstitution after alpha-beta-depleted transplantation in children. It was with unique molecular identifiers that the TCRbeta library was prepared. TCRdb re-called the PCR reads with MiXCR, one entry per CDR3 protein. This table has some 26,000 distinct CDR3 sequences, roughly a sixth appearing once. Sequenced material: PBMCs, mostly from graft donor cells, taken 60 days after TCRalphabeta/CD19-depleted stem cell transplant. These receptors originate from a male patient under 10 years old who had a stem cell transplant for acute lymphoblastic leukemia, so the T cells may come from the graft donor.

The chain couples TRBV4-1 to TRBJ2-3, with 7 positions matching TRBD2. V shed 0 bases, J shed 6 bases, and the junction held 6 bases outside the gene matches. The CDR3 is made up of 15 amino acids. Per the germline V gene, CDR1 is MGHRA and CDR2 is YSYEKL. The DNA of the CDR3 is TGCGCCAGCAGCCAAGAGTGGGGGGGTCCGGATACGCAGTATTTT. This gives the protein CASSQEWGGPDTQYF.

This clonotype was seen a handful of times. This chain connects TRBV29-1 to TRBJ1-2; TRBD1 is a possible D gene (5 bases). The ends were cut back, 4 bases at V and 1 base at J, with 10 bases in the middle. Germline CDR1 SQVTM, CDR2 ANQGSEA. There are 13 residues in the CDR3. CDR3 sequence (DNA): TGCAGCGTTGTGGGGCGATTTAACTATGGCTACACCTTC. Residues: CSVVGRFNYGYTF.

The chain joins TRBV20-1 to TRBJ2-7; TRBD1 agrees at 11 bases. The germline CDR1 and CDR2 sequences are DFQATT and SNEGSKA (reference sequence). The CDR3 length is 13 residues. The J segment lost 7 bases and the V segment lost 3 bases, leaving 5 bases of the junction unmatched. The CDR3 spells CSASGTGGREQYF. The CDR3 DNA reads TGCAGTGCTAGCGGGACAGGGGGAAGGGAGCAGTACTTC.

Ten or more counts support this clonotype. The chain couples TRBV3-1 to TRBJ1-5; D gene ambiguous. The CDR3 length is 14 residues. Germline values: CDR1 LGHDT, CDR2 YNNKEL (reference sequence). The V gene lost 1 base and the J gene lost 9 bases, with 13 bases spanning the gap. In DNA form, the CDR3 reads TGTGCCAGCAGCCAAGGTCGGGCCCGTGGGCCCCAGCATTTT. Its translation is CASSQGRARGPQHF.

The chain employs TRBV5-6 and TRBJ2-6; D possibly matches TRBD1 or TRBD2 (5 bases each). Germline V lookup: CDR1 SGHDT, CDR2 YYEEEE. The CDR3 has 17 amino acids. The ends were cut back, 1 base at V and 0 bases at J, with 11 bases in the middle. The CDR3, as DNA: TGTGCCAGCAGCTTGCATTGGGGGTCCTCTGGGGCCAACGTCCTGACTTTC. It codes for CASSLHWGSSGANVLTF.

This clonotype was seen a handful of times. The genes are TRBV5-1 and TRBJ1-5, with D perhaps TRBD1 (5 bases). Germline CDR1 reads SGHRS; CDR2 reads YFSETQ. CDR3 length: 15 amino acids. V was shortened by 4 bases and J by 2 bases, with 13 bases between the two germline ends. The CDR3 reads CASSQGGKGNQPQHF. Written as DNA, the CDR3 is TGCGCCAGCAGCCAGGGAGGGAAGGGCAATCAGCCCCAGCATTTT.

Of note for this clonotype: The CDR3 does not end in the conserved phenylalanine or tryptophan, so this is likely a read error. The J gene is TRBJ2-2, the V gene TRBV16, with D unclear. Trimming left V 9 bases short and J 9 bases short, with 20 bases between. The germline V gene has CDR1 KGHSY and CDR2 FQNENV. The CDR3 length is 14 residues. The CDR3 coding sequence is TGTGCCAGGGGCTCCAGGCTGCTCTGCTGGGAGCTGTTTTGT. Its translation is CARGSRLLCWELFC.

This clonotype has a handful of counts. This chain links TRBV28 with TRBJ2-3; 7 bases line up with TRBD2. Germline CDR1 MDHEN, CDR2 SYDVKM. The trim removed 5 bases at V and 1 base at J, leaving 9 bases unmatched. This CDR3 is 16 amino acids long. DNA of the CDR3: TGTGCCAGCAGTCTAGGACTAGGGGACCGCACAGATACGCAGTATTTT. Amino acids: CASSLGLGDRTDTQYF. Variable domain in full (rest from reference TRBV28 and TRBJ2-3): DVKVTQSSRYLVKRTGEKVFLECVQDMDHENMFWYRQDPGLGLRLIYFSYDVKMKEKGDIPEGYSVSREKKERFSLILESASTNQTSMYLCASSLGLGDRTDTQYFGPGTRLTVL.

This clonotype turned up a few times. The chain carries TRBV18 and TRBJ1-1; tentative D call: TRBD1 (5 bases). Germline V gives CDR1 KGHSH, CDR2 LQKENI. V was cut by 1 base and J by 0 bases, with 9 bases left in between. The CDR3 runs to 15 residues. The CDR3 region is CASSPLAGMNTEAFF. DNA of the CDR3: TGTGCCAGCTCACCACTTGCAGGGATGAACACTGAAGCTTTCTTT.